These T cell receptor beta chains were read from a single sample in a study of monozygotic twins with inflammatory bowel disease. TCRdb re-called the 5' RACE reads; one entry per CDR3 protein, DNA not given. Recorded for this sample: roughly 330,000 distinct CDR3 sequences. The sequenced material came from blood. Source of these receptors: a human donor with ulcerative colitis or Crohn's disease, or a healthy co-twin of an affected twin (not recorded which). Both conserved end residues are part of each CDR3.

CDR3 protein: CSAPFRDSNQPQHF
V gene: TRBV20-1
J gene: TRBJ1-5

CDR3 protein: CASSPPGLLDTQYF
V gene: TRBV7-2
J gene: TRBJ2-3

CDR3 protein: CASSGQGVAYEQYF
V gene: TRBV18
J gene: TRBJ2-7

CDR3 protein: CSAKLAGALAKNIQYF
V gene: TRBV20-1
J gene: TRBJ2-4

CDR3 protein: CASSTNRGQRRIYEQYF
V gene: TRBV7-8
J gene: TRBJ2-7

CDR3 protein: CSVAPRTNTGELFF
V gene: TRBV29-1
J gene: TRBJ2-2

CDR3 protein: CASKLRGSLDYGYTF
V gene: TRBV27
J gene: TRBJ1-2

CDR3 protein: CASSFGTGFSGNTIYF
V gene: TRBV12-3/TRBV12-4
J gene: TRBJ1-3

CDR3 protein: CSARKEQGVVSYEQYF
V gene: TRBV20-1
J gene: TRBJ2-7

CDR3 protein: CASSPGVPYNEQFF
V gene: TRBV27
J gene: TRBJ2-1

CDR3 protein: CASSAGQVPGEQYF
V gene: TRBV7-2
J gene: TRBJ2-7

CDR3 protein: CSVEASRGDTQYF
V gene: TRBV29-1
J gene: TRBJ2-3

CDR3 protein: CASSRTSDPSYEQYF
V gene: TRBV7-2
J gene: TRBJ2-7

CDR3 protein: CASSTGGWSYGYTF
V gene: TRBV28
J gene: TRBJ1-2